Listed below are T cell receptor beta chains from one sample, sequenced in a study of blood T cell repertoires in COVID-19. Profiled with immunoSEQ multiplex PCR; TCRdb holds only in-frame clones, not every one. The data hold about 85,000 clones, with approximately 80% observed a single time. Sequenced: peripheral blood. Receptors were obtained from a human donor in a cohort sampled during active COVID-19. Both conserved end residues are part of each CDR3. D genes are given only for firm matches. Clone size is shown for a subset of rows, as once, few, many or a class of expanded clone.

13 TRBJ1-1 TRBV10-2 TRBD1 - TGCGCCAGGTCCAGGGGGCGTAACACTGAAGCTTTCTTT CARSRGRNTEAFF
16 TRBJ1-6 TRBV2 - - TGTGCCAGCAGTGAGATATGGCTCTCCTATAATTCACCCCTCCACTTT CASSEIWLSYNSPLHF
13 TRBJ1-2 TRBV27 - - TGTGCCAGCAGTTTAGGGTCAGGGGATGGCTACACCTTC CASSLGSGDGYTF
16 TRBJ1-5 TRBV19 - few TGTGCCAGTAGTACGGGAAACCCGGGGAGCAATCAGCCCCAGCATTTT CASSTGNPGSNQPQHF
14 TRBJ2-3 TRBV6-4 TRBD1 - TGTGCCAGCAGTGAGAGGGGGCAGACAGATACGCAGTATTTT CASSERGQTDTQYF
11 TRBJ1-2 TRBV29-1 - - TGCAGCGTTGCGGGTTCGAACGGCTACACCTTC CSVAGSNGYTF
16 TRBJ2-4 TRBV27 - - TGTGCCAGCAGTTTCCAAGGAGGGATAGCCAAAAACATTCAGTACTTC CASSFQGGIAKNIQYF
14 TRBJ1-5 TRBV21-1 - - TGTGCCAGCAGCAATTACCGGGGTAATCAGCCCCAGCATTTT CASSNYRGNQPQHF
18 TRBJ1-1 TRBV9 TRBD1 - TGTGCCAGCAGCCCCGGCCTGGGGCAGGGGGTAATGAACACTGAAGCTTTCTTT CASSPGLGQGVMNTEAFF
16 TRBJ2-7 TRBV9 TRBD1 - TGTGCCAGCAGCGTAGGGTTGGGCAGGGGGTCCTACGAGCAGTACTTC CASSVGLGRGSYEQYF
14 TRBJ1-1 TRBV15 - - TGTGCCACCAGCAGAAGGAGGGATGGCACTGAAGCTTTCTTT CATSRRRDGTEAFF
15 TRBJ1-1 TRBV5-6 - - TGTGCCAGCACCTGGGGACAACTAGTGAACACTGAAGCTTTCTTT CASTWGQLVNTEAFF
14 TRBJ1-2 TRBV19 TRBD1 - TGTGCCAGTAGTAAGACAGGGACTAACTATGGCTACACCTTC CASSKTGTNYGYTF
17 TRBJ1-5 TRBV21-1 - - TGTGCCAGCACCTACGGGCACAGGGGGGGAAGCAATCAGCCCCAGCATTTT CASTYGHRGGSNQPQHF
16 TRBJ1-2 TRBV29-1 - - TGCAGCGTTGTCGGAGGCCCTACAGGGAAGTACTATGGCTACACCTTC CSVVGGPTGKYYGYTF
14 TRBJ2-3 TRBV5-6 TRBD2 - TGTGCCAGCAGCTCTAGCGGGGGCACAGATACGCAGTATTTT CASSSSGGTDTQYF
18 TRBJ1-4 TRBV5-1 - - TGCGCCAGCAGAGCCCTAATGGGCGAGACCCTAGGGAGTGAAAAACTGTTTTTT CASRALMGETLGSEKLFF
17 TRBJ2-2 TRBV7-9 TRBD1 - TGTGCCAGCAGCCCCCGTTTGCGACAGGGGGCTGGCGGGGAGCTGTTTTTT CASSPRLRQGAGGELFF
14 TRBJ2-1 TRBV7-3 TRBD2 few TGTGCCAGCAGCTGGACTAGCGGTTACAATGAGCAGTTCTTC CASSWTSGYNEQFF
16 TRBJ2-1 TRBV7-3 TRBD2 - TGTGCCAGCAGCTCCCGTCCGGGGGGCTCCTACAATGAGCAGTTCTTC CASSSRPGGSYNEQFF
15 TRBJ2-2 TRBV7-9 TRBD2 - TGTGCCAGCAGCTTCGGCGGGAGGAGCACCGGGGAGCTGTTTTTT CASSFGGRSTGELFF
15 TRBJ2-1 TRBV11-2 TRBD2 - TGTGCCAGCAGCTCAGGCGGGGGGGCCTTCAATGAGCAGTTCTTC CASSSGGGAFNEQFF
15 TRBJ1-4 TRBV19 TRBD1 - TGTGCCAGTAGTACACAGGGGGCAACTAATGAAAAACTGTTTTTT CASSTQGATNEKLFF
16 TRBJ1-5 TRBV4-1 - - TGCGCCAGCAGCCAGGGGACACCGTGGGGCAATCAGCCCCAGCATTTT CASSQGTPWGNQPQHF
22 TRBJ2-1 TRBV27 TRBD2 - TGTGCCAGCAGTTCATTCTTAGACGAGCAGGAAAGTAGCGGGGCCACCTACAATGAGCAGTTCTTC CASSSFLDEQESSGATYNEQFF
12 TRBJ2-5 TRBV28 - - TGTGCCATCCAGGGACTCCAAGAGACCCAGTACTTC CAIQGLQETQYF
14 TRBJ1-4 TRBV29-1 - - TGCAGCGTTGTTTGGACAGCTCCTAATGAAAAACTGTTTTTT CSVVWTAPNEKLFF
14 TRBJ1-3 TRBV5-1 - - TGCGCCAGCAGCTCCGGAGGGGCTGGAAACACCATATATTTT CASSSGGAGNTIYF
15 TRBJ1-5 TRBV4-1 TRBD1 - TGCGCCAGCAGCCAAGGACAGGGGGGACCTCAGCCCCAGCATTTT CASSQGQGGPQPQHF
12 TRBJ2-3 TRBV5-8 - - TGTGCCAGCCTTCTCCTAGGAGATACGCAGTATTTT CASLLLGDTQYF
14 TRBJ1-1 TRBV4-1 - - TGCGCCAGCAGCCAGGGCCCGGAGAACACTGAAGCTTTCTTT CASSQGPENTEAFF
16 TRBJ1-3 TRBV12-5 - - TGTGCTAGTGGTCTACCAACAGGGAATTACGGAAACACCATATATTTT CASGLPTGNYGNTIYF
15 TRBJ1-4 TRBV5-1 TRBD1 - TGCGCCAGCAGCTTGGGCGGGACAGGGACTGAAAAACTGTTTTTT CASSLGGTGTEKLFF
14 TRBJ1-1 TRBV9 - - TGTGCCAGCAGCGTAGCCACAAAGAACACTGAAGCTTTCTTT CASSVATKNTEAFF
15 TRBJ2-1 TRBV11-2 TRBD2 - TGTGCCAGCAGCTTAGCTAGCGGGGGCCACAATGAGCAGTTCTTC CASSLASGGHNEQFF
14 TRBJ2-5 TRBV6-5 - once TGTGCCAGCAGTTATGGGGCGGGGAGAGAGACCCAGTACTTC CASSYGAGRETQYF